The rows below give T cell receptor beta chains drawn from one sample of a study of T cell responses to AZD1222 COVID-19 vaccine. Only in-frame clones appear in the TCRdb table, and some are missing; sequencing was by immunoSEQ multiplex PCR. In the table there are 150,000 to 200,000 clones, more than 75% of which are singletons. The sequences come from peripheral blood, collected on day 0 of AZD1222 vaccination. These receptors were obtained from an adult in good health. The CDR3 runs from the conserved cysteine through the conserved F or W. Fields, in order: V gene, D gene, clone size, J gene, CDR3 DNA, CDR3 protein. A D gene is named only where the DNA matches it firmly. Some rows mark clone size as missing; the rest say once, few, many or name a class of expanded clone.

V gene: TRBV6-6; D gene: -; clone size: -; J gene: TRBJ2-2; CDR3 DNA: TGTGCCAGCAGTCTCAGGGGGGAGGGCACCGGGGAGCTGTTTTTT; CDR3 protein: CASSLRGEGTGELFF
V gene: TRBV6-2/TRBV6-3; D gene: -; clone size: -; J gene: TRBJ1-1; CDR3 DNA: TGTGCCAGCATCCCTGGGGGGGGCCGGACTGAAGCTTTCTTT; CDR3 protein: CASIPGGGRTEAFF
V gene: TRBV6-1; D gene: TRBD1; clone size: -; J gene: TRBJ1-1; CDR3 DNA: TGTGCCAGCAGTGAAGCGACAGGGTTAGTCACTGAAGCTTTCTTT; CDR3 protein: CASSEATGLVTEAFF
V gene: TRBV12-3/TRBV12-4; D gene: -; clone size: -; J gene: TRBJ2-5; CDR3 DNA: TGTGCCAGCAGTCCGCCGGGAGAGACCCAGTACTTC; CDR3 protein: CASSPPGETQYF
V gene: TRBV3-1/TRBV3-2; D gene: TRBD1; clone size: -; J gene: TRBJ1-5; CDR3 DNA: TGTGCCAGCAGCCACCCGGGAAAGGGGGCCGGCAATCAGCCCCAGCATTTT; CDR3 protein: CASSHPGKGAGNQPQHF
V gene: TRBV27; D gene: -; clone size: -; J gene: TRBJ2-7; CDR3 DNA: TGTGCCACCCTCTCCGGGACAACCGACGAGCAGTACTTC; CDR3 protein: CATLSGTTDEQYF
V gene: TRBV29-1; D gene: TRBD1; clone size: -; J gene: TRBJ2-7; CDR3 DNA: TGCAGCGTTGAAGGTTGGGACAGACCTTACTCCTACGAGCAGTACTTC; CDR3 protein: CSVEGWDRPYSYEQYF
V gene: TRBV27; D gene: TRBD1; clone size: -; J gene: TRBJ1-3; CDR3 DNA: TGTGCCAGCAGTCCGGGACAGGGGTCAAGAAACACCATATATTTT; CDR3 protein: CASSPGQGSRNTIYF
V gene: TRBV15; D gene: -; clone size: -; J gene: TRBJ1-4; CDR3 DNA: TGTGCCACCAGCAGAGATCTCCGTACAAGGGATGAAAAACTGTTTTTT; CDR3 protein: CATSRDLRTRDEKLFF
V gene: TRBV18; D gene: -; clone size: -; J gene: TRBJ1-5; CDR3 DNA: TGTGCCAGCTCCTACGGGCAGCGCAATCAGCCCCAGCATTTT; CDR3 protein: CASSYGQRNQPQHF
V gene: TRBV12-3/TRBV12-4; D gene: -; clone size: -; J gene: TRBJ1-4; CDR3 DNA: TGTGCCAGCAGTTTTTTTGAAAATGAAAAACTGTTTTTT; CDR3 protein: CASSFFENEKLFF
V gene: TRBV5-1; D gene: TRBD1; clone size: -; J gene: TRBJ2-7; CDR3 DNA: TGCGCCAGCAGGCGTCAACCGGGACAGGGCATTACCTTTACCTACGAGCAGTACTTC; CDR3 protein: CASRRQPGQGITFTYEQYF
V gene: TRBV5-1; D gene: TRBD2; clone size: -; J gene: TRBJ2-1; CDR3 DNA: TGCGCCAGCAGCTTGACTAGCGCGAGCTCCTACAATGAGCAGTTCTTC; CDR3 protein: CASSLTSASSYNEQFF
V gene: TRBV19; D gene: TRBD2; clone size: once; J gene: TRBJ2-7; CDR3 DNA: TGTGCCAGTAGTATGGGGGCTAGCGGGTACACCTACGAGCAGTACTTC; CDR3 protein: CASSMGASGYTYEQYF
V gene: TRBV2; D gene: -; clone size: -; J gene: TRBJ2-7; CDR3 DNA: TGTGCCAGCAGTGATCAAATAGGCGGGGAGCAGTACTTC; CDR3 protein: CASSDQIGGEQYF
V gene: TRBV7-9; D gene: -; clone size: once; J gene: TRBJ1-4; CDR3 DNA: TGTGCCAGCAGCTCCCCGCGTAGTCCAGGGAATGAAAAACTGTTTTTT; CDR3 protein: CASSSPRSPGNEKLFF
V gene: TRBV24-1; D gene: TRBD1; clone size: once; J gene: TRBJ2-5; CDR3 DNA: TGTGCCACCAGTGAGGGACAGGGGGCAGGGGAGACCCAGTACTTC; CDR3 protein: CATSEGQGAGETQYF
V gene: TRBV5-1; D gene: -; clone size: -; J gene: TRBJ1-1; CDR3 DNA: TGCGCCAGCAGCTTGGCCGAGTTTCCTTTCCTTGAAGCTTTCTTT; CDR3 protein: CASSLAEFPFLEAFF
V gene: TRBV4-1; D gene: -; clone size: -; J gene: TRBJ2-7; CDR3 DNA: TGCGCCAGCAGCCAAGAGGAGTCCCCCCTCGAGCAGTACTTC; CDR3 protein: CASSQEESPLEQYF
V gene: TRBV4-3; D gene: -; clone size: -; J gene: TRBJ1-1; CDR3 DNA: TGCGCCAGCAGCCAAACGTTACCGGGCCTTTCTTGGGTTGGCACTGAAGCTTTCTTT; CDR3 protein: CASSQTLPGLSWVGTEAFF
V gene: TRBV5-6; D gene: -; clone size: -; J gene: TRBJ1-3; CDR3 DNA: TGTGCCAGCAGCTTGGACGCAGCCTCCGGAAACACCATATATTTT; CDR3 protein: CASSLDAASGNTIYF
V gene: TRBV6-5; D gene: -; clone size: -; J gene: TRBJ2-2; CDR3 DNA: TGTGCCAGCAGTTACTGGAGGGGAGTTAACACCGGGGAGCTGTTTTTT; CDR3 protein: CASSYWRGVNTGELFF